This entry is about one T cell receptor (beta chain). The antigen remains unidentified. A much larger clone differs from this one at a single base, so this may be a read error. Trimming removed 0 bases at V and 6 bases at J, with 14 bases between. Germline V gives CDR1 SGHKS, CDR2 YYEKEE (reference sequence). The CDR3 contains 15 residues. TCRdb passed the RT-PCR reads through MiXCR, listing each CDR3 protein once. This table holds 610,000 or so distinct CDR3 sequences, roughly 15% found once. This sample was included in a study of response to subunit inactivated influenza vaccine. General study points: It was suggested by the authors that few new T cells are recruited by each seasonal influenza vaccination.

The specimen was PBMCs from blood, collected roughly 12 days after vaccination. This chain links TRBV5-5 with TRBJ2-3, with a tentative D call TRBD1 (5 bases). The TCR sequence derives from a man in his fifties who received an inactivated influenza vaccine. This CDR3 reads CASSLVSVGRDTQYF. CDR3 DNA: TGTGCCAGCAGCTTGGTTTCAGTGGGGCGGGATACGCAGTATTTT.